The 17 T cell receptor beta chains given below trace back to one sample, sequenced in a study of beta chain features in type 1 diabetes. The sequenced template was cDNA made from the entire isolated RNA. Profiling relied on immunoSEQ multiplex PCR, and the TCRdb table lists in-frame clones only, not all of them. This sample carries hundreds of thousands of clones, 11% to 15% of them seen once, and the ten largest clones take roughly 0.033%. Source material: naive CD4+ T cells from blood. These receptors were collected from a man aged 30 to 39 in good health.

This sequence joins TRBV9 and TRBJ2-1; 9 bases fit TRBD2. Trimming cost V 3 bases and J 2 bases; bases outside gene matches: 3. CDR1 is SGDLS, CDR2 YYNGEE, per germline. The CDR3 is 15 amino acids. CDR3 nucleotide sequence: TGTGCCAGCAGCGCGAGCGGGGGGACCTACAATGAGCAGTTCTTC. It is translated as CASSASGGTYNEQFF. Complete variable domain (other parts from reference TRBV9 and TRBJ2-1): DSGVTQTPKHLITATGQRVTLRCSPRSGDLSVYWYQQSLDQGLQFLIQYYNGEERAKGNILERFSAQQFPDLHSELNLSSLELGDSALYFCASSASGGTYNEQFFGPGTRLTVL.

This chain links TRBV30 with TRBJ1-1; D not resolved. This CDR3 has 14 residues. The germline CDR1 and CDR2 sequences are GTSNPN and SVGIG (reference sequence). V was trimmed by 1 base and J by 1 base, leaving 10 bases between them. The CDR3 reads CAWSGRRRNTEAFF. CDR3 DNA: TGTGCCTGGAGTGGAAGGAGGAGGAACACTGAAGCTTTCTTT.

This clone was counted only a few times. This rearrangement joins TRBV7-9 to TRBJ1-4; the match to TRBD1 covers 7 bases. The V segment lost 5 bases and the J segment 5 bases; nucleotides outside the gene matches: 5. In germline, CDR1 is SEHNR, CDR2 FQNEAQ (reference sequence). CDR3 length: 14 residues. This CDR3 is CASSPGQPNEKLFF. The CDR3 region has the DNA TGTGCCAGCAGCCCGGGACAGCCGAATGAAAAACTGTTTTTT.

The chain joins TRBV7-6 to TRBJ1-3, with D maybe TRBD1 (5 bases). The V end was cut by 0 bases, the J end by 3 bases, with 9 bases between. The CDR3 extends over 15 amino acids. From germline, CDR1 is SGHVS and CDR2 FNYEAQ. As DNA, the CDR3 is TGTGCCAGCAGCTTAGCGCGGACATATGGAAACACCATATATTTT. Protein sequence: CASSLARTYGNTIYF.

There are a few counts of this clone. One end of the junction varies from germline; a read error may be responsible. The chain couples TRBV7-7 to TRBJ2-5; 11 bases fit TRBD2. CDR1 and CDR2 (germline): SSHAT, FNYEAQ (reference sequence). This CDR3 is built from 16 residues. The CDR3 sequence: CASSLVAGGPTETQYF. The CDR3 nucleotides read TGTGCTAGCAGCTTAGTAGCGGGAGGGCCAACGGAGACCCAGTACTTC.

V is TRBV23-1 and J is TRBJ2-7, with D maybe TRBD1 (6 bases). TRBV23-1 is an ORF, with its function uncertain. The CDR3 totals 16 residues. Trimming stripped 6 bases from V and 0 bases from J, with 18 bases between. The CDR3 region has the DNA TGCGCCAGCAGCCCTCCTCCGGGACACCACTCCTACGAGCAGTACGTC. Amino acids: CASSPPPGHHSYEQYV.

This clone was recorded a few times. This chain links TRBV29-1 with TRBJ1-1; unclear D gene. The length of the CDR3 is 13 residues. Germline CDR1 is SQVTM and CDR2 is ANQGSEA. The V end lost 4 bases, the J end lost 0 bases, and 9 bases lay between the germline ends. The CDR3 DNA is TGCAGCGTTGTTAGGATATTGAACACTGAAGCTTTCTTT. Protein product: CSVVRILNTEAFF.

This clone was detected a few times. The J gene is TRBJ2-1, the V gene TRBV18; D remains ambiguous. The CDR3 is 16 residues long. Trimming pared 3 bases from V and 0 bases from J, leaving 12 bases between. From germline, CDR1 is KGHSH and CDR2 LQKENI. The CDR3 sequence is CASSPGSLSSYNEQFF. The CDR3 nucleotides read TGTGCCAGCTCACCCGGATCCTTGAGCTCCTACAATGAGCAGTTCTTC.

The sample holds a few counts of this clone. V usage is TRBV7-2 and J usage is TRBJ2-7; weak D call: TRBD2 (7 bases). V lost 6 bases to trimming and J lost 6 bases, with 21 bases between them. The CDR3 has 15 residues. Looked up from germline, CDR1 is SGHTA and CDR2 is FQGNSA. CDR3 protein: CASRPGRGASSEQYF. The CDR3 DNA is TGTGCCAGCAGGCCGGGGAGGGGGGCTAGTAGCGAGCAGTACTTC.

The chain employs TRBV2 and TRBJ2-1, with D possibly being TRBD1 or TRBD2 (6 bases each). Trimming cost V 1 base and J 1 base, with 11 bases left between them. CDR3 length: 16 residues. Germline CDR1 SNHLY, CDR2 FYNNEI. This chain's CDR3 is CASSEVGGLSYNEQFF. DNA for the CDR3: TGTGCCAGCAGTGAAGTAGGGGGACTGTCCTACAATGAGCAGTTCTTC. The full variable domain, with the rest looked up from reference TRBV2 and TRBJ2-1, is EPEVTQTPSHQVTQMGQEVILRCVPISNHLYFYWYRQILGQKVEFLVSFYNNEISEKSEIFDDQFSVERPDGSNFTLKIRSTKLEDSAMYFCASSEVGGLSYNEQFFGPGTRLTVL.

V and J are TRBV9 and TRBJ2-3; D may be TRBD2 (6 bases). Germline loops: CDR1 SGDLS, CDR2 YYNGEE. The V end lost 4 bases, the J end lost 5 bases, and 8 bases lay between the germline ends. This CDR3 is 12 amino acids long. The CDR3 loop is CASSLSGDTQYF. The DNA for the CDR3 is TGTGCCAGCAGCCTTAGCGGAGATACGCAGTATTTT.

The table lists this clone with a few counts. This chain links TRBV30 with TRBJ1-1; D uncertain. The ends were cut back, 2 bases at V and 1 base at J, with 5 bases in the middle. The CDR3 extends over 12 amino acids. Germline-derived CDR1 and CDR2 are GTSNPN and SVGIG (reference sequence). DNA of the CDR3: TGTGCCTGGAGTCATTCGAACACTGAAGCTTTCTTT. Translation gives CAWSHSNTEAFF.

There are a few counts of this clone. J is TRBJ2-5 and V is TRBV6-6, with D unclear. V lost 6 bases and J lost 2, with 16 bases in between. The germline CDR1 and CDR2 sequences are MNHNY and SVGAGI (reference sequence). The CDR3 length is 15 residues. This chain's CDR3 is CASSPQWLGQETQYF. In DNA, the CDR3 is TGTGCCAGCAGCCCCCAATGGCTGGGACAAGAGACCCAGTACTTC.

This clone was detected a few times. V usage is TRBV12-5 and J usage is TRBJ2-7; D may be TRBD1 (6 bases). Trimming took 5 bases from V and 3 from J, leaving 14 bases between them. CDR3 length: 14 amino acids. Germline V gene lookup returns CDR1 LGHNT and CDR2 FRNRAP. The CDR3 reads CASGGGQNNYEQYF. The CDR3, as DNA: TGTGCTAGTGGTGGTGGACAGAATAACTACGAGCAGTACTTC.

The V gene is TRBV19, the J gene TRBJ2-1, with 7 bases matching TRBD2. The CDR3 runs 15 residues. Germline CDR1 LNHDA, CDR2 SQIVND (reference sequence). With 5 bases clipped from V and 2 bases from J, the junction kept 6 bases outside the gene matches. CDR3 DNA: TGTGCCAGTAGTGTGTTACTAGCGCCCTACAATGAGCAGTTCTTC. As protein: CASSVLLAPYNEQFF.

The chain uses TRBV30 and TRBJ2-3; 8 nucleotides agree with TRBD2. This CDR3 is built from 17 residues. Per the germline V gene, CDR1 is GTSNPN and CDR2 is SVGIG (reference sequence). Unmatched junction bases numbered 16, after V lost 2 bases and J lost 6 bases. The CDR3 nucleotides read TGTGCCTGGAGTCGCGAAGGTCTAGCGGGCTTTTTGGATACGCAGTATTTT. It translates to CAWSREGLAGFLDTQYF. Using reference TRBV30 and TRBJ2-3 for the parts outside the CDR3, the full variable domain is SQTIHQWPATLVQPVGSPLSLECTVEGTSNPNLYWYRQAAGRGLQLLFYSVGIGQISSEVPQNLSASRPQDRQFILSSKKLLLSDSGFYLCAWSREGLAGFLDTQYFGPGTRLTVL.

This clone was found a few times. The CDR3 here is CASSLGGGSYNEQFF. CDR3 sequence (DNA): TGTGCCAGCAGCTTAGGCGGGGGCTCCTACAATGAGCAGTTCTTC. V is TRBV7-6 and J is TRBJ2-1; 7 bases are shared with TRBD2. This CDR3 has 15 amino acids. Germline V lookup: CDR1 SGHVS, CDR2 FNYEAQ. V gave up 1 base and J gave up 0 bases; unmatched junction bases: 0.